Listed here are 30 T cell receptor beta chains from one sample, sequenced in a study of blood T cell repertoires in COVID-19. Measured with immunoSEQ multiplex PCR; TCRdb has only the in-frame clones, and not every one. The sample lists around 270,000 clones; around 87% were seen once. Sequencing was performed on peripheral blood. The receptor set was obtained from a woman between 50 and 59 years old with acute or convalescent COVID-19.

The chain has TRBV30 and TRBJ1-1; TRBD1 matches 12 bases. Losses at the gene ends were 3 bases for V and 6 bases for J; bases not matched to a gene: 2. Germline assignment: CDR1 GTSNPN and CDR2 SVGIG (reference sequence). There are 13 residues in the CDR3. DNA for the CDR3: TGTGCCTGGAGGGGACAGGGGGCCGCTGAAGCTTTCTTT. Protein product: CAWRGQGAAEAFF.

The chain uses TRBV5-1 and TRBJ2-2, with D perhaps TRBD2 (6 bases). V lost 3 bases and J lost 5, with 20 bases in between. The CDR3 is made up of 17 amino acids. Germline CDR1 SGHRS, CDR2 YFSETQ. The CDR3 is CASSSISGTGRTGELFF. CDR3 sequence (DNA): TGCGCCAGCAGCTCCATTTCCGGGACTGGTAGGACCGGGGAGCTGTTTTTT.

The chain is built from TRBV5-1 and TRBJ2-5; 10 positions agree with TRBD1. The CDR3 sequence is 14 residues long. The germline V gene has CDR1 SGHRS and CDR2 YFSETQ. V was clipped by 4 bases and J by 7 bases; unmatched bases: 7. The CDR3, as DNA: TGCGCCAGCAGCCCACTGGACAGGGGGGGGACCCAGTACTTC. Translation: CASSPLDRGGTQYF.

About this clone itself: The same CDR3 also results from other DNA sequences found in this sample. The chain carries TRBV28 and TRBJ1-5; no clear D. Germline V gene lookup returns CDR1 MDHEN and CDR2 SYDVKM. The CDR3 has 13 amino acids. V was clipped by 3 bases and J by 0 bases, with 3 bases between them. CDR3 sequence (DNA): TGTGCCAGCAGTTTCTCTAGCAATCAGCCCCAGCATTTT. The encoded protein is CASSFSSNQPQHF.

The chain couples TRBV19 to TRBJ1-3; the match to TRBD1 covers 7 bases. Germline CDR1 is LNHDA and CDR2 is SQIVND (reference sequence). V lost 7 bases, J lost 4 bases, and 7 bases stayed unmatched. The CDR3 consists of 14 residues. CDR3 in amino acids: CASTRQGYGNTIYF. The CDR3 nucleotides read TGTGCCAGTACCCGACAGGGCTACGGAAACACCATATATTTT.

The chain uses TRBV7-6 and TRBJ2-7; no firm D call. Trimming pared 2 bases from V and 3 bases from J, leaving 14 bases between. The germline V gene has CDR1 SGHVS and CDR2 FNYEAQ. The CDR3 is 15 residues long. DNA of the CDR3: TGTGCCAGCAGCTTAAGCGTCCAGCGAGGCTACGAGCAGTACTTC. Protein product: CASSLSVQRGYEQYF. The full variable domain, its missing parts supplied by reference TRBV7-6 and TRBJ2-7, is GAGVSQSPRYKVTKRGQDVALRCDPISGHVSLYWYRQALGQGPEFLTYFNYEAQQDKSGLPNDRFSAERPEGSISTLTIQRTEQRDSAMYRCASSLSVQRGYEQYFGPGTRLTVT.

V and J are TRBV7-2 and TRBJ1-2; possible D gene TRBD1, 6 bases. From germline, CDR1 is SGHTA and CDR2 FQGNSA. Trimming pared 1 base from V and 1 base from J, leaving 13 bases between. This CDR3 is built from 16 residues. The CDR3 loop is CASSLGLRGNNYGYTF. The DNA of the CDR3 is TGTGCCAGCAGCTTAGGCCTCAGGGGAAATAACTATGGCTACACCTTC. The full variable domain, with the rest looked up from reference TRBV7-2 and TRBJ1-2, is GAGVSQSPSNKVTEKGKDVELRCDPISGHTALYWYRQSLGQGLEFLIYFQGNSAPDKSGLPSDRFSAERTGGSVSTLTIQRTQQEDSAVYLCASSLGLRGNNYGYTFGSGTRLTVV.

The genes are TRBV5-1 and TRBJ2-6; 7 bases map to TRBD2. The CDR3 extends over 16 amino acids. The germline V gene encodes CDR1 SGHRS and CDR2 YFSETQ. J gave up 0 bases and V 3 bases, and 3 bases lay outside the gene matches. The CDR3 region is CASSWDYFSGANVLTF. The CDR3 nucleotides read TGCGCCAGCAGCTGGGACTATTTCTCTGGGGCCAACGTCCTGACTTTC.

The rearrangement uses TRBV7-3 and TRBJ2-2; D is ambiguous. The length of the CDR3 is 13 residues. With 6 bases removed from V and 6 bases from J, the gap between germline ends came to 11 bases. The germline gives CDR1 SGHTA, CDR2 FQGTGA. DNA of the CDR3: TGTGCCAGCAGTGAACAGCTTGCCGGGGAGCTGTTTTTT. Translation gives CASSEQLAGELFF.

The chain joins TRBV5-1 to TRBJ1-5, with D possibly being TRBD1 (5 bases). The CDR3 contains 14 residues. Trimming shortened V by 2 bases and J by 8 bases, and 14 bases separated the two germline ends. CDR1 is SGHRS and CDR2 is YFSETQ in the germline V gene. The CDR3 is CASSFYGGEEPQHF. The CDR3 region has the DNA TGCGCCAGCAGCTTTTATGGGGGGGAGGAGCCCCAGCATTTT.

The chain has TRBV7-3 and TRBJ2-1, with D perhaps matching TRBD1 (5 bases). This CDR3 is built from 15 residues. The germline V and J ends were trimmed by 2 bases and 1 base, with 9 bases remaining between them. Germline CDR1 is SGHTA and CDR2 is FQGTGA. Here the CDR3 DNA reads TGTGCCAGCAGCTTAGAGCCAGGGTCCTACAATGAGCAGTTCTTC. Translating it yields CASSLEPGSYNEQFF.

The CDR3 coding sequence is TGTGCCAGTAGTATGGCCCCCTTCCGGATCCGGGGGACTGAAGCTTTCTTT. It translates to CASSMAPFRIRGTEAFF. The chain uses TRBV19 and TRBJ1-1; tentative D call: TRBD1 (5 bases). The CDR3 length is 17 residues. The ends were cut back, 3 bases at V and 5 bases at J, with 22 bases in the middle. CDR1 is LNHDA, CDR2 SQIVND, per germline (reference sequence).

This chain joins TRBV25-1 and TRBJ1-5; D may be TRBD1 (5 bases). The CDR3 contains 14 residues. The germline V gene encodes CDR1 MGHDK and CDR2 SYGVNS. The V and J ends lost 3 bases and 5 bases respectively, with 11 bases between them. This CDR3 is CASSDRVRDQPQHF. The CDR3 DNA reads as TGTGCCAGCAGTGACAGGGTACGCGATCAGCCCCAGCATTTT.

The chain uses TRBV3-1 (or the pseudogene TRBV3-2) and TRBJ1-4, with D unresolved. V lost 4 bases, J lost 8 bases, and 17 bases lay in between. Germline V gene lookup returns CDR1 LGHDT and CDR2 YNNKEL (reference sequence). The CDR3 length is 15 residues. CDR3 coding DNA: TGTGCCAGCAGCCCTACGTGGTCGCGGGAAGAAAAACTGTTTTTT. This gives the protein CASSPTWSREEKLFF.

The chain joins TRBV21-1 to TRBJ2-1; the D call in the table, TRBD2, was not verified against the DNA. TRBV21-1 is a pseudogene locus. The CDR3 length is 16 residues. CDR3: CASPVAGEVVIDEQFF. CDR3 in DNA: TGTGCCAGCCCGGTAGCGGGAGAGGTCGTGATCGATGAGCAGTTCTTC.

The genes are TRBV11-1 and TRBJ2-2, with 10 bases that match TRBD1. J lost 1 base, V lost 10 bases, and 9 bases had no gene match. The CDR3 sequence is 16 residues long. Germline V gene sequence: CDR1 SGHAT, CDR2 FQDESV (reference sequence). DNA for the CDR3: TGTGCCACGCCGGGACAGGGGTTTATGAACACCGGGGAGCTGTTTTTT. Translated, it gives CATPGQGFMNTGELFF. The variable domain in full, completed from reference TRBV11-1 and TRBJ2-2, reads EAEVAQSPRYKITEKSQAVAFWCDPISGHATLYWYRQILGQGPELLVQFQDESVVDDSQLPKDRFSAERLKGVDSTLKIQPAELGDSAMYLCATPGQGFMNTGELFFGEGSRLTVL.

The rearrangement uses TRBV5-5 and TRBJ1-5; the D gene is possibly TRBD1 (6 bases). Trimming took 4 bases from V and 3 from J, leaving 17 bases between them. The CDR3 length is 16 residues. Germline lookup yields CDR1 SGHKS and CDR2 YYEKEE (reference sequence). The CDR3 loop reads CASSPAGGQYNQPQHF. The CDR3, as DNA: TGTGCCAGCAGCCCCGCGGGGGGCCAATACAATCAGCCCCAGCATTTT.

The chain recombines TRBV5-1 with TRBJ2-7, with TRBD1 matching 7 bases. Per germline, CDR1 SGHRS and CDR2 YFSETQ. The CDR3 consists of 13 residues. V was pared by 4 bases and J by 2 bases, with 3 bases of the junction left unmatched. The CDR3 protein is CASSTGQPYEQYF. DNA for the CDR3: TGCGCCAGCAGCACGGGACAGCCCTACGAGCAGTACTTC.

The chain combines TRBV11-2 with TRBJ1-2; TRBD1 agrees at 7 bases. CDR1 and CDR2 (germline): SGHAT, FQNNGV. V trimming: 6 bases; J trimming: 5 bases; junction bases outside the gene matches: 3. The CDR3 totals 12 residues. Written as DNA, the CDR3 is TGTGCCAGCAGGGGACAGACGTATGGCTACACCTTC. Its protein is CASRGQTYGYTF.

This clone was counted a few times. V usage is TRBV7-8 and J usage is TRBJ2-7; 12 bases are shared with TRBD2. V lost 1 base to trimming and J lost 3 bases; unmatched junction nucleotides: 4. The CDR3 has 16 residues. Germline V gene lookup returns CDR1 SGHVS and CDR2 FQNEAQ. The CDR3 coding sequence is TGTGCCAGCAGCTTAGGACTAGCGGGAGCATACTACGAGCAGTACTTC. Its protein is CASSLGLAGAYYEQYF.

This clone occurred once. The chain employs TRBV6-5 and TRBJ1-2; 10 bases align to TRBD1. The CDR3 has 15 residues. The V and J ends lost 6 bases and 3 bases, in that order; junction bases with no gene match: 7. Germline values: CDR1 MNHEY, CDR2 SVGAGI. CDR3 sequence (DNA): TGTGCCAGCAGAACCAGACAGGGGGCGGACTATGGCTACACCTTC. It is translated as CASRTRQGADYGYTF.

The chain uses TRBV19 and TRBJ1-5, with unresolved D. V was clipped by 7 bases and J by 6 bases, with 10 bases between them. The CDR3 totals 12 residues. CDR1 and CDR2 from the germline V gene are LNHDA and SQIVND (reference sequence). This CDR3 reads CASKLGGQPQHF. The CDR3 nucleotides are TGTGCCAGTAAACTAGGCGGTCAGCCCCAGCATTTT.

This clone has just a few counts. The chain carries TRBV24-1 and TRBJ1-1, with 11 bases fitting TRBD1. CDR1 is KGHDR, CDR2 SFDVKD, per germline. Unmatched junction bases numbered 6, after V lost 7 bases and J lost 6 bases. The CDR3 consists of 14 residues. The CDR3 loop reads CATRAGTGGAEAFF. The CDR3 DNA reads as TGTGCCACCAGAGCCGGGACAGGGGGAGCTGAAGCTTTCTTT.

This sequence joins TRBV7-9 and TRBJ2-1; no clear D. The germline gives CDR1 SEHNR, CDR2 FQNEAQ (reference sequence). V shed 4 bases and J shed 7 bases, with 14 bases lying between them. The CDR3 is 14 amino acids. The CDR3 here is CASSSRGYGNEQFF. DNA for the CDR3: TGTGCCAGCAGCTCCCGTGGGTACGGGAATGAGCAGTTCTTC.

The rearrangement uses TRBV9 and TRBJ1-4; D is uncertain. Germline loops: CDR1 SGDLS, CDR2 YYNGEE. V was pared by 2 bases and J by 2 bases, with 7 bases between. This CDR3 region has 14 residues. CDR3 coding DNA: TGTGCCAGCAGCGTTTCGGGGACTAATGAAAAACTGTTTTTT. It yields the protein CASSVSGTNEKLFF.

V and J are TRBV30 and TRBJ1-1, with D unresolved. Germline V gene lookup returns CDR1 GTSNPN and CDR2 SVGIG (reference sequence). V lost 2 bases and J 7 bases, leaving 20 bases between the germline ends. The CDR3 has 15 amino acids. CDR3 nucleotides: TGTGCCTGGAGTAAGGAGAATATACCTGGAGTTGAAGCTTTCTTT. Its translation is CAWSKENIPGVEAFF.

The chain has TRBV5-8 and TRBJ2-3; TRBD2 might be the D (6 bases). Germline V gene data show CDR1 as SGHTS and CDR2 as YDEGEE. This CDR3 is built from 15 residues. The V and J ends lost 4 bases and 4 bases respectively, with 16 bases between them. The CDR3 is CASSRRAPGADTQYF. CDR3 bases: TGTGCCAGCAGCCGTAGGGCACCGGGGGCAGATACGCAGTATTTT.

This chain's CDR3 is CASSLEGQVGYGYTF. DNA of the CDR3: TGTGCCAGCAGCTTGGAGGGACAGGTCGGCTATGGCTACACCTTC. The chain couples TRBV5-6 to TRBJ1-2; 8 bases agree with TRBD1. The germline V gene has CDR1 SGHDT and CDR2 YYEEEE. The V segment lost 0 bases and the J segment 4 bases; nucleotides outside the gene matches: 5. There are 15 residues in the CDR3.

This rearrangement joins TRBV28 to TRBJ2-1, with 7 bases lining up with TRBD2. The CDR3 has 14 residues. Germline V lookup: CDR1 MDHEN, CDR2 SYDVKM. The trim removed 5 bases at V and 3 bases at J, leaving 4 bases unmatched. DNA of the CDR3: TGTGCCAGCAGTGTGTTAGCGGGCTACAATGAGCAGTTCTTC. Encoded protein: CASSVLAGYNEQFF.

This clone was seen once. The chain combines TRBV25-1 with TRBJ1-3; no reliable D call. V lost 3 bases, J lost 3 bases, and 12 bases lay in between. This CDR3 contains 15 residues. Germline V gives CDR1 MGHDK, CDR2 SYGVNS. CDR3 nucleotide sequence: TGTGCCAGCAGTGATAGAGGGAGCCTTGGAAACACCATATATTTT. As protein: CASSDRGSLGNTIYF.